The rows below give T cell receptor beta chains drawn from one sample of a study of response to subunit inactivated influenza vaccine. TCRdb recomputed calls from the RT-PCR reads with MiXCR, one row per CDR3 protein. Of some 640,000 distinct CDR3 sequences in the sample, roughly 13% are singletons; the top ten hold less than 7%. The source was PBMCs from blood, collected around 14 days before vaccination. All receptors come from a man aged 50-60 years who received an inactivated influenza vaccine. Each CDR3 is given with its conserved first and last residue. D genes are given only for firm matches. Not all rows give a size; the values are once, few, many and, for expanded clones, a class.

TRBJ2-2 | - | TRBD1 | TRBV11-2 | CASRPGGWKLFF | TGTGCCAGCAGGCCAGGGGGTTGGAAGCTGTTTTTT
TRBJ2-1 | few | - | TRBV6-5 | CASSYSKGMGEQFF | TGTGCCAGCAGTTACTCGAAGGGGATGGGTGAGCAGTTCTTC
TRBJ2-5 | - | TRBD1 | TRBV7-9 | CASSSHRGRGETQYF | TGTGCCAGCAGCTCCCACAGGGGGCGAGGGGAGACCCAGTACTTC
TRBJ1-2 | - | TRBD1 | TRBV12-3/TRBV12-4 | CASKTQGQGYTF | TGTGCCAGCAAGACACAGGGGCAGGGCTACACCTTC
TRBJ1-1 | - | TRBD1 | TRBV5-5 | CASSTLTGGDTEAFF | TGTGCCAGCAGCACACTGACAGGGGGGGACACTGAAGCTTTCTTT
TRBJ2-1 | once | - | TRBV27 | CASCHGLSGYNEQFF | TGTGCCAGCTGCCACGGACTATCGGGTTACAATGAGCAGTTCTTC
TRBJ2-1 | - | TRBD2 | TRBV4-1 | CASTLGEAGGKSSYNEQFF | TGCGCCAGCACCTTGGGGGAAGCGGGGGGGAAGAGCTCCTACAATGAGCAGTTCTTC
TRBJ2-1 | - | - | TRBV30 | CAWSPGEDEQFF | TGTGCCTGGAGCCCCGGGGAGGATGAGCAGTTCTTC
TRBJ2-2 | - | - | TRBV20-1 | CSARTPGRTGELFF | TGCAGTGCTAGAACGCCGGGAAGGACCGGGGAGCTGTTTTTT
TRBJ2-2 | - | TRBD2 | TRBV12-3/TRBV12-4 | CASRLAGVRTGELFF | TGTGCCAGCCGACTAGCGGGAGTTCGGACCGGGGAGCTGTTTTTT
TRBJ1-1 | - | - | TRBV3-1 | CASSPGERNAFF | TGTGCCAGCAGCCCCGGGGAGCGGAATGCTTTCTTT
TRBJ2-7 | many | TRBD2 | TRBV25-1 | CASSEPTGTSAYEQYF | TGTGCCAGCAGTGAACCCACCGGGACTAGCGCTTACGAGCAGTACTTC
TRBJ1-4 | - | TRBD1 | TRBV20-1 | CSARTGIEKLFF | TGCAGTGCTCGGACAGGGATTGAAAAACTGTTTTTT
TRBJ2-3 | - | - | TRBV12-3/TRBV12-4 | CATQKGGISTQYF | TGTGCCACCCAAAAGGGGGGGATTAGTACGCAGTATTTT
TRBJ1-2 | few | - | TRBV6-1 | CASSEAAQAFNYGYTF | TGTGCCAGCAGTGAAGCAGCCCAAGCGTTTAACTATGGCTACACCTTC
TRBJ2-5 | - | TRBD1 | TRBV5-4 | CASSWTGGKETQYF | TGTGCCAGCAGCTGGACAGGGGGAAAGGAGACCCAGTACTTC
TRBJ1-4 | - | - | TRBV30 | CAWSVGLLATNEKLFF | TGTGCCTGGAGTGTAGGACTGCTTGCAACTAATGAAAAACTGTTTTTT